This T cell receptor (beta chain) is drawn from a study of blood T cell repertoires in COVID-19. Assay: immunoSEQ multiplex PCR; the TCRdb copy retains only in-frame clones and omits some. Of roughly 140,000 clones listed, about 80% are singletons. Participants were aged 18 to 89 years, lived in 24 US areas, and enrolled virtually. The clonotype comes from a man aged 50 to 59 who had recovered from COVID-19. Input material: PBMCs or T cells enriched from blood (not recorded which).

CDR3 coding DNA: TGTGCCAGCAGGGGGACAGCGAGCTCCTACGAGCAGTACTTC. Translation: CASRGTASSYEQYF. The chain links TRBV6-5 to TRBJ2-7; 7 positions match TRBD1. CDR3 length: 14 residues. The germline CDR1 and CDR2 sequences are MNHEY and SVGAGI. V was pared by 6 bases and J by 0 bases, with 5 bases of the junction left unmatched.